What follows are 5 T cell receptor beta chains derived from one specimen sequenced in a study of blood T cell repertoires in COVID-19. The protocol was immunoSEQ multiplex PCR, while the TCRdb copy is restricted to in-frame clones and leaves out a portion. Here the sample spans approximately 470,000 clones, about 90% being singletons. Sequences were obtained from PBMCs or T cells enriched from blood (not recorded which). All receptors derive from a woman under 30 who had recovered from COVID-19.

The chain uses TRBV2 and TRBJ2-2; 8 nucleotides agree with TRBD1. V lost 6 bases, J lost 0 bases, and 3 bases stayed unmatched. Germline assignment: CDR1 SNHLY and CDR2 FYNNEI. The CDR3 length is 15 residues. DNA of the CDR3: TGTGCCAGCAGGGGGACAGGTCCGAACACCGGGGAGCTGTTTTTT. It codes for CASRGTGPNTGELFF.

CDR3 protein: CASSPRPGTGFNTEAFF. The DNA for the CDR3 is TGTGCCAGCAGCCCTCGTCCCGGGACAGGATTTAACACTGAAGCTTTCTTT. The chain couples TRBV9 to TRBJ1-1; TRBD1 aligns across 8 bases. Germline CDR1 SGDLS, CDR2 YYNGEE. After removal of 4 bases from V and 2 bases from J, the junction contained 13 bases not matched to a gene. The CDR3 has 17 residues.

CDR3 sequence (DNA): TGTGCCAGCAGCCCCCCGGAGACCCAGTACTTC. It codes for CASSPPETQYF. J is TRBJ2-5 and V is TRBV6-5, with D hard to call. V shed 6 bases and J shed 5 bases, with 7 bases lying between them. The CDR3 covers 11 residues. Germline CDR1 reads MNHEY; CDR2 reads SVGAGI.

The chain employs TRBV2 and TRBJ1-1, with D unclear. This CDR3 has 13 amino acids. With 5 bases removed from V and 2 bases from J, the gap between germline ends came to 9 bases. Germline CDR1 and CDR2: SNHLY and FYNNEI. The CDR3 bases are TGTGCCAGCAGTCCCCGGACTAACACTGAAGCTTTCTTT. As protein: CASSPRTNTEAFF. The full variable domain, rest sourced from reference TRBV2 and TRBJ1-1, is EPEVTQTPSHQVTQMGQEVILRCVPISNHLYFYWYRQILGQKVEFLVSFYNNEISEKSEIFDDQFSVERPDGSNFTLKIRSTKLEDSAMYFCASSPRTNTEAFFGQGTRLTVV.

Only one count was recorded for this clone. V gene TRBV5-6 combines with J gene TRBJ2-7; D perhaps matches TRBD2 (5 bases). V lost 4 bases, J lost 7 bases, and 21 bases lay in between. This CDR3 is 15 amino acids long. Per germline, CDR1 SGHDT and CDR2 YYEEEE. The CDR3 DNA is TGTGCCAGCAGCCCCTACGGGCCTCTGGGCGGGGAGCAGTACTTC. Encoded protein: CASSPYGPLGGEQYF. Full variable domain (outside the CDR3, taken from reference TRBV5-6 and TRBJ2-7): DAGVTQSPTHLIKTRGQQVTLRCSPKSGHDTVSWYQQALGQGPQFIFQYYEEEERQRGNFPDRFSGHQFPNYSSELNVNALLLGDSALYLCASSPYGPLGGEQYFGPGTRLTVT.